This T cell receptor beta chain was recovered during a study of blood T cell repertoires in COVID-19. The wider study: T cells, B-cell-depleted T cells, or PBMCs provided the cDNA or gDNA that served as material.

CDR3 length: 16 amino acids. Trimming pared 0 bases from V and 5 bases from J, leaving 14 bases between. The germline CDR1 and CDR2 sequences are LGHNA and YNFKEQ. Original processing notes: Amplification of reference gene primers provided the estimated nucleated cell counts. Clones were read by immunoSEQ multiplex PCR, and TCRdb kept only the in-frame ones, dropping some. That table furnishes V, J and clone size, whereas the DNA furnished D and trimming. The data contain about 180,000 clones, 70% to 90% of them singletons. This clone was counted only a few times. The clonotype comes from a human donor with active or convalescent COVID-19. The donor label of this sample is uncertain. The chain joins TRBV4-2 to TRBJ1-5, with no clear D. The sample comprised peripheral blood. CDR3 sequence reads: CASSQDPRRKHQPQHF. The CDR3 region has the DNA TGTGCCAGCAGCCAAGATCCCAGGAGGAAGCATCAGCCCCAGCATTTT.